This note documents a single T cell receptor beta chain sequence. The entry originates in a study of blood T cells in healthy people across ages. The authors ran a second PCR of 7 to 11 cycles using a sample-barcoded 5' primer and a J-beta primer mix. Sequencing yielded, for each sample, at least 2.5 million paired-end reads carrying CDR3. TCRdb processed the 5' RACE reads anew with MiXCR; each CDR3 protein has one entry. Of about 1.1 million distinct CDR3 sequences in the sample, around two fifths were seen once. CDR1 and CDR2 from the germline V gene are KGHDR and SFDVKD. The CDR3 runs to 13 residues. The V and J ends lost 5 bases and 7 bases respectively, with 14 bases between them.

This chain uses TRBV24-1 with TRBJ2-7; D ambiguous. The source is a man younger than 35 in good health. The sample was blood. CDR3 sequence (DNA): TGTGCCACCAGTGGGGAAAGGAGCAATGAGCAGTACTTC. Encoded protein: CATSGERSNEQYF.